The 30 T cell receptor beta chains below come from one sample, sequenced in a study of early T cells in non-severe SARS-CoV-2 infection. Using its own MiXCR run on the 5' RACE reads, TCRdb lists one record per CDR3 protein. The table shows 85,000 to 100,000 distinct CDR3 sequences, with 11% occurring only once. The sample comprised whole blood. The receptors were gathered from an adult who was a healthcare worker with PCR-confirmed SARS-CoV-2 infection or an uninfected control (not recorded which).

This clonotype was seen repeatedly, ten times or more. The chain uses TRBV3-1 and TRBJ1-1; maybe TRBD1 (5 bases). The CDR3 contains 14 residues. Germline V gene lookup returns CDR1 LGHDT and CDR2 YNNKEL (reference sequence). Trimming removed 3 bases at V and 6 bases at J, with 14 bases between. In DNA form, the CDR3 reads TGTGCCAGCAGCCAGAGGAAGGGGAAGGCTGAAGCTTTCTTT. Translating it yields CASSQRKGKAEAFF.

This clonotype was recorded at least ten times. This sequence joins TRBV2 and TRBJ1-1; 9 nucleotides agree with TRBD1. CDR3 length: 14 amino acids. J lost 4 bases, V lost 5 bases, and 5 bases had no gene match. The V gene's germline CDR1 is SNHLY and CDR2 FYNNEI. The CDR3 spells CASSQQGAATEAFF. DNA for the CDR3: TGTGCCAGCAGTCAACAGGGGGCTGCCACTGAAGCTTTCTTT.

This clonotype appeared many times. The chain employs TRBV7-9 and TRBJ1-5, with a tentative D call TRBD1 (5 bases). The CDR3 is 17 amino acids. CDR1 SEHNR and CDR2 FQNEAQ come from the germline V gene (reference sequence). Trimming removed 5 bases from V and 0 bases from J, with 17 bases in between. CDR3 residues: CASSPSTGGNSNQPQHF. Written as DNA, the CDR3 is TGTGCCAGCAGCCCGTCAACGGGGGGAAATAGCAATCAGCCCCAGCATTTT.

This clonotype was recorded a few times. The chain couples TRBV6-2 or TRBV6-3 to TRBJ2-1; D is perhaps TRBD1 (5 bases). In germline, CDR1 is MNHEY, CDR2 SVGEGT. CDR3 length: 13 amino acids. Trimming took 2 bases from V and 8 from J, leaving 10 bases between them. DNA of the CDR3: TGTGCCAGCAGTTACGGCAGGGTCGATGAGCAGTTCTTC. Residues: CASSYGRVDEQFF.

The table lists this clonotype with a few counts. The genes are TRBV19 and TRBJ1-2; a possible D gene is TRBD1 (5 bases). The CDR3 covers 14 residues. Germline lookup yields CDR1 LNHDA and CDR2 SQIVND (reference sequence). V was shortened by 1 base and J by 0 bases, with 6 bases between the two germline ends. CDR3 DNA: TGTGCCAGTAGTATAGCAGGGACTAACTATGGCTACACCTTC. This sequence encodes CASSIAGTNYGYTF.

The V call is TRBV7-9, the J call TRBJ2-3; 10 bases line up with TRBD2. The germline V gene has CDR1 SEHNR and CDR2 FQNEAQ (reference sequence). The CDR3 loop spans 16 amino acids. J lost 4 bases, V lost 6 bases, and 10 bases had no gene match. CDR3 DNA: TGTGCCAGCAGTAACAGTAGCGGGAGGCAGCCAGATACGCAGTATTTT. Residues: CASSNSSGRQPDTQYF.

This rearrangement joins TRBV29-1 to TRBJ1-2; TRBD1 aligns across 7 bases. V lost 7 bases and J lost 8; bases outside the gene matches: 13. The germline V gene has CDR1 SQVTM and CDR2 ANQGSEA. There are 13 residues in the CDR3. The CDR3, as DNA: TGCAGCGGCGCCCGCGGGCAGGGGGACGGCTACACCTTC. Its translation is CSGARGQGDGYTF.

This clonotype came up a few times. The chain carries TRBV5-1 and TRBJ2-7; 9 bases are shared with TRBD1. CDR1 is SGHRS, CDR2 YFSETQ, per germline. The CDR3 spans 13 residues. The junction had 4 bases not matched to a gene; V was cut back by 4 bases and J by 5 bases. CDR3 bases: TGCGCCAGCAGCCCCGGGACAGGGAACGAGCAGTACTTC. Its protein is CASSPGTGNEQYF.

This clonotype was detected many times. This sequence joins TRBV28 and TRBJ2-7; no reliable D call. Germline V CDR1 and CDR2: MDHEN, SYDVKM. The CDR3 totals 12 residues. V lost 4 bases and J lost 1, with 5 bases in between. CDR3 sequence reads: CASSSSSYEQYF. In DNA, the CDR3 is TGTGCCAGCAGTTCCTCGTCCTACGAGCAGTACTTC.

The chain employs TRBV6-5 and TRBJ2-1, with 7 bases aligning to TRBD1. Germline assignment: CDR1 MNHEY and CDR2 SVGAGI. V lost 2 bases to trimming and J lost 2 bases; unmatched junction nucleotides: 6. The CDR3 contains 16 residues. The CDR3 spells CASSYTGTATYNEQFF. The CDR3 coding sequence is TGTGCCAGCAGTTACACCGGGACAGCCACCTACAATGAGCAGTTCTTC.

V is TRBV2 and J is TRBJ2-3; D may correspond to TRBD1 or TRBD2 (5 bases each). CDR3 length equals 16 residues. V shed 9 bases and J shed 0 bases, with 19 bases lying between them. Germline CDR1 SNHLY, CDR2 FYNNEI. The CDR3: CARVAQGTFSTDTQYF. The CDR3 nucleotides are TGTGCCAGGGTCGCTCAAGGGACGTTTAGCACAGATACGCAGTATTTT.

CDR3 DNA sequence: TGTGCCAGCAGCTCCAGGGGAACAAGCACAGATACGCAGTATTTT. It codes for CASSSRGTSTDTQYF. The rearrangement uses TRBV11-2 and TRBJ2-3; maybe TRBD1 (6 bases). V lost 4 bases to trimming and J lost 0 bases, with 11 bases between them. Germline V gene sequence: CDR1 SGHAT, CDR2 FQNNGV. The CDR3 contains 15 residues.

The V and J genes are TRBV20-1 and TRBJ2-7; tentative D call: TRBD1 (6 bases). Germline assignment: CDR1 DFQATT and CDR2 SNEGSKA (reference sequence). The CDR3 has 12 amino acids. V lost 7 bases to trimming and J lost 0 bases, with 10 bases between them. CDR3 DNA: TGCAGTGGAAGGGGGAGCTCCTACGAGCAGTACTTC. It encodes CSGRGSSYEQYF.

This clonotype turned up a few times. V usage is TRBV27 and J usage is TRBJ2-3, with D maybe TRBD1 (5 bases). Germline CDR1 is MNHEY and CDR2 is SMNVEV (reference sequence). This CDR3 spans 13 amino acids. Trimming stripped 6 bases from V and 2 bases from J, with 9 bases between. CDR3 sequence: CASSQGFTDTQYF. CDR3 DNA: TGTGCCAGCAGCCAGGGTTTCACAGATACGCAGTATTTT.

This clonotype was seen repeatedly, ten times or more. The chain joins TRBV7-2 to TRBJ1-5; D is possibly TRBD1 (5 bases). The CDR3 length is 16 residues. Looked up from germline, CDR1 is SGHTA and CDR2 is FQGNSA. V lost 4 bases and J 5 bases, leaving 18 bases between the germline ends. The CDR3 sequence: CASSSTPILGDQPQHF. The CDR3 bases are TGTGCCAGCAGCTCGACGCCAATCTTGGGGGATCAGCCCCAGCATTTT.

This clonotype appeared many times. This chain connects TRBV20-1 to TRBJ1-4, with TRBD1 matching 9 bases. The CDR3 has 15 amino acids. V dropped 1 base and J dropped 10; count of bases not matched to a gene: 10. From germline, CDR1 is DFQATT and CDR2 SNEGSKA (reference sequence). The CDR3 DNA sequence: TGCAGTGCTAGAGTATCGGGACAGGGAGTAGGAAAACTGTTTTTT. Its translation is CSARVSGQGVGKLFF.

This clonotype was detected a few times. J is TRBJ2-1 and V is TRBV27; D is possibly TRBD1 or TRBD2 (5 bases each). The V end lost 5 bases, the J end lost 8 bases, and 16 bases lay between the germline ends. Looked up from germline, CDR1 is MNHEY and CDR2 is SMNVEV (reference sequence). The CDR3 length is 14 residues. In DNA form, the CDR3 reads TGTGCCAGCAGTATCGGGGCCACTGTCGATGAGCAGTTCTTC. This gives the protein CASSIGATVDEQFF.

This clonotype was counted many times. The chain uses TRBV27 and TRBJ2-3, with D perhaps matching TRBD2 (6 bases). Trimming took 6 bases from V and 0 from J, leaving 13 bases between them. The germline CDR1 and CDR2 sequences are MNHEY and SMNVEV (reference sequence). The CDR3 totals 15 residues. DNA of the CDR3: TGTGCCAGCAGCCCGACTAGATACAGCACAGATACGCAGTATTTT. This translates into CASSPTRYSTDTQYF.

In this sample, this clonotype turned up many times. The rearrangement joins TRBV28 to TRBJ2-1, with 11 bases matching TRBD2. Germline V gene sequence: CDR1 MDHEN, CDR2 SYDVKM. Unmatched junction bases numbered 8, after V lost 6 bases and J lost 4 bases. This CDR3 has 16 amino acids. CDR3 sequence reads: CASRPYGTSGYNEQFF. The DNA for the CDR3 is TGTGCCAGCAGGCCCTACGGGACTAGCGGATACAATGAGCAGTTCTTC.

This clonotype was seen a handful of times. This rearrangement joins TRBV7-2 to TRBJ1-6; TRBD1 agrees at 8 bases. J lost 12 bases, V lost 5 bases, and 6 bases had no gene match. The CDR3 consists of 13 residues. Germline V gene lookup returns CDR1 SGHTA and CDR2 FQGNSA. The CDR3 nucleotides read TGTGCCAGCAGCAGAGACAGGGGCGAACCCCTCCACTTT. This encodes CASSRDRGEPLHF.

This clonotype has only a few counts. The chain employs TRBV20-1 and TRBJ2-7; TRBD2 is a possible D gene (6 bases). This CDR3 region has 13 residues. Trimming took 6 bases from V and 2 from J, leaving 14 bases between them. Germline V gives CDR1 DFQATT, CDR2 SNEGSKA (reference sequence). DNA for the CDR3: TGCAGTGCCAACGCACTAGCCGCCTACGAGCAGTACTTC. Its translation: CSANALAAYEQYF.

This clonotype was observed a handful of times. V gene TRBV7-8 combines with J gene TRBJ1-1; the D gene is possibly TRBD1 (6 bases). Trimming took off 0 bases at V and 10 bases at J, with 18 bases between the two ends. The germline CDR1 and CDR2 sequences are SGHVS and FQNEAQ. The length of the CDR3 is 15 residues. CDR3 DNA sequence: TGTGCCAGCAGCTTAGCAGGGTGGCAGGGAGGGGGAGCTTTCTTT. It is translated as CASSLAGWQGGGAFF. Together with reference TRBV7-8 and TRBJ1-1, the CDR3 gives the full variable domain: GAGVSQSPRYKVAKRGQDVALRCDPISGHVSLFWYQQALGQGPEFLTYFQNEAQLDKSGLPSDRFFAERPEGSVSTLKIQRTQQEDSAVYLCASSLAGWQGGGAFFGQGTRLTVV.

This clonotype was found a few times. The J gene is TRBJ2-2, the V gene TRBV12-3 or TRBV12-4; D is unresolved. Trimming cost V 2 bases and J 4 bases, with 11 bases left between them. There are 15 residues in the CDR3. CDR3 nucleotides: TGTGCCAGCAGTTTACAAGGGCTCGGCACCGGGGAGCTGTTTTTT. Its translation: CASSLQGLGTGELFF.

The table lists this clonotype with many counts. V is TRBV30 and J is TRBJ2-1; D uncertain. The germline gives CDR1 GTSNPN, CDR2 SVGIG (reference sequence). This CDR3 is 12 amino acids long. The V end lost 0 bases, the J end lost 3 bases, and 3 bases lay between the germline ends. The CDR3 loop is CAWSVNYNEQFF. The DNA for the CDR3 is TGTGCCTGGAGTGTAAACTACAATGAGCAGTTCTTC.

This clonotype was recorded many times. This chain joins TRBV7-9 and TRBJ2-7; D unclear. Trimming removed 1 base at V and 3 bases at J, with 10 bases between. There are 14 residues in the CDR3. The V gene's germline CDR1 is SEHNR and CDR2 FQNEAQ (reference sequence). The CDR3 nucleotides read TGTGCCAGCAGCTTAGGTTCTGGGCTCTACGAGCAGTACTTC. This gives the protein CASSLGSGLYEQYF.

This clonotype appeared a few times. The V call is TRBV2, the J call TRBJ2-4; 9 positions match TRBD1. The CDR3 length is 17 residues. After removal of 6 bases from V and 7 bases from J, the junction contained 16 bases not matched to a gene. CDR1 and CDR2 (germline): SNHLY, FYNNEI. The CDR3 DNA sequence: TGTGCCAGCAGGGAACCCAGGGAACAGGGGGCAAGGAACATTCAGTACTTC. It is translated as CASREPREQGARNIQYF.

This clonotype has a count of ten or more. This chain connects TRBV25-1 to TRBJ1-5; 11 bases are shared with TRBD1. Trimming cost V 4 bases and J 5 bases; bases outside gene matches: 4. CDR3 length: 15 residues. The germline gives CDR1 MGHDK, CDR2 SYGVNS. Here the CDR3 reads CASSGGQGADQPQHF. CDR3 nucleotide sequence: TGTGCCAGCAGTGGCGGACAGGGGGCTGATCAGCCCCAGCATTTT.

This sequence joins TRBV20-1 and TRBJ2-2; 10 bases map to TRBD1. The germline gives CDR1 DFQATT, CDR2 SNEGSKA (reference sequence). This CDR3 is 15 amino acids long. The V gene end was trimmed by 5 bases and the J gene end by 1 base; junction bases not matched to a gene: 4. In DNA form, the CDR3 reads TGCAGTGCTCGGGGACAGGGGAAGAACACCGGGGAGCTGTTTTTT. Its translation: CSARGQGKNTGELFF.

The chain recombines TRBV9 with TRBJ1-6; no definite D call. V was pared by 4 bases and J by 6 bases, with 17 bases between. In germline, CDR1 is SGDLS, CDR2 YYNGEE. This CDR3 region has 16 residues. This chain's CDR3 is CASSLSHSLANSPLHF. Here the CDR3 DNA reads TGTGCCAGCAGCCTAAGCCATTCGCTCGCTAATTCACCCCTCCACTTT.

This clonotype was counted a few times. The chain employs TRBV2 and TRBJ1-6, with 7 bases matching TRBD1. Germline V lookup: CDR1 SNHLY, CDR2 FYNNEI. Germline trimming cut 10 bases from V and 0 bases from J; bases unmatched to any gene: 6. The CDR3 has 15 residues. The CDR3 loop is CATLRDSSYNSPLHF. The CDR3 DNA follows: TGTGCCACCCTTCGGGACAGCTCCTATAATTCACCCCTCCACTTT.